These 9 T cell receptor beta chains came from one sample sequenced in a study of siplizumab effects on memory and regulatory T cells. The method was immunoSEQ multiplex PCR; TCRdb's version includes in-frame clones alone and lacks a portion of them. The sample carries approximately 28,000 clones, 80% to 90% recorded once. Sequenced input: memory CD4+ T cells sorted from blood. Every receptor here comes from a human donor in good health.

About this clone: One end of the junction varies from germline; a read error may be responsible. The rearrangement links TRBV7-7 to TRBJ1-1; D gene unclear. The germline V gene encodes CDR1 SSHAT and CDR2 FNYEAQ (reference sequence). This CDR3 is built from 13 residues. The DNA for the CDR3 is TGTGCTAGCAGCGTCCACCTGAACACTGAAGCTTTCTTT. This codes for CASSVHLNTEAFF. The full variable domain, its missing parts supplied by reference TRBV7-7 and TRBJ1-1, is GAGVSQSPRYKVTKRGQDVTLRCDPISSHATLYWYQQALGQGPEFLTYFNYEAQPDKSGLPSDRFSAERPEGSISTLTIQRTEQRDSAMYRCASSVHLNTEAFFGQGTRLTVV.

V gene TRBV15 combines with J gene TRBJ2-2, with unresolved D. V lost 1 base to trimming and J lost 1 base, with 4 bases between them. Germline V gene sequence: CDR1 LNHNV, CDR2 YYDKDF (reference sequence). CDR3 length: 14 residues. CDR3 in amino acids: CATSRGGNTGELFF. CDR3 DNA sequence: TGTGCCACCAGCAGAGGCGGGAACACCGGGGAGCTGTTTTTT. The full variable domain, with the rest looked up from reference TRBV15 and TRBJ2-2, is DAMVIQNPRYQVTQFGKPVTLSCSQTLNHNVMYWYQQKSSQAPKLLFHYYDKDFNNEADTPDNFQSRRPNTSFCFLDIRSPGLGDTAMYLCATSRGGNTGELFFGEGSRLTVL.

The chain uses TRBV10-3 and TRBJ2-7, with 11 bases that match TRBD2. This CDR3 has 15 residues. Germline values: CDR1 ENHRY, CDR2 SYGVKD. V shed 3 bases, J shed 2 bases, and the junction held 3 bases outside the gene matches. CDR3 coding DNA: TGTGCCATCAGTGATGGGACTAGCGGAGCCTACGAGCAGTACTTC. It codes for CAISDGTSGAYEQYF.

The chain combines TRBV5-1 with TRBJ2-6; possibly TRBD1 for D (6 bases). V was cut by 3 bases and J by 0 bases, with 10 bases left in between. Germline assignment: CDR1 SGHRS and CDR2 YFSETQ. This CDR3 region has 16 residues. The CDR3: CASSSGHRSGANVLTF. For the CDR3, the DNA is TGCGCCAGCAGCTCGGGACACCGCTCTGGGGCCAACGTCCTGACTTTC.

The chain has TRBV6-1 and TRBJ2-1; 10 bases are a match to TRBD1. The CDR3 is made up of 14 amino acids. V shed 6 bases, J shed 4 bases, and the junction held 3 bases outside the gene matches. Germline V lookup: CDR1 MNHNS, CDR2 SASEGT. CDR3 coding DNA: TGTGCCAGCAGGACAGGGGGCACATACAATGAGCAGTTCTTC. Its protein is CASRTGGTYNEQFF.

This sequence joins TRBV19 and TRBJ2-2; 8 bases map to TRBD2. The germline CDR1 and CDR2 sequences are LNHDA and SQIVND (reference sequence). This CDR3 contains 14 residues. Trimming took 5 bases from V and 7 from J; bases not matched to a gene: 6. The CDR3 DNA sequence: TGTGCCAGTAGTCGCCCAGCGGGAGACGGGGAGCTGTTTTTT. Its protein product is CASSRPAGDGELFF.

The chain joins TRBV27 to TRBJ2-7, with 10 bases lining up with TRBD1. CDR3 size: 14 residues. Germline loops: CDR1 MNHEY, CDR2 SMNVEV (reference sequence). Trimming removed 7 bases from V and 4 bases from J; junction bases left unmatched: 7. The CDR3 region has the DNA TGTGCCAGCACCCGGACAGGGGGAGGGTACGAGCAGTACTTC. Its translation is CASTRTGGGYEQYF.

For this clone: One junction end disagrees with the germline gene, perhaps due to a read error. The V call is TRBV7-7, the J call TRBJ2-6, with a possible D match to TRBD1 (6 bases). Per germline, CDR1 SSHAT and CDR2 FNYEAQ (reference sequence). This CDR3 region has 15 residues. CDR3: CASSLGTLGANVLTF. As DNA, the CDR3 is TGTGCTAGCAGCTTAGGGACACTTGGGGCCAACGTCCTGACTTTC. The complete variable domain, with remaining parts taken from reference TRBV7-7 and TRBJ2-6, reads GAGVSQSPRYKVTKRGQDVTLRCDPISSHATLYWYQQALGQGPEFLTYFNYEAQPDKSGLPSDRFSAERPEGSISTLTIQRTEQRDSAMYRCASSLGTLGANVLTFGAGSRLTVL.

The chain carries TRBV6-1 and TRBJ1-1; D is undetermined. Germline assignment: CDR1 MNHNS and CDR2 SASEGT. V lost 6 bases, J lost 0 bases, and 8 bases lay in between. This CDR3 region has 13 residues. CDR3 protein: CASRQNLNTEAFF. The CDR3 DNA reads as TGTGCCAGCAGACAAAACCTGAACACTGAAGCTTTCTTT.